The 17 T cell receptor beta chains reported below all come from one sample, sequenced in a study of shared clonotypes between healthy human individuals. Profiled with immunoSEQ multiplex PCR; TCRdb holds only in-frame clones, not every one. Counted here are hundreds of thousands of clones, about 96% occurring once; the ten biggest clones make up about 0.057%. The sample taken for sequencing was naive CD4+ T cells sorted from blood. Regarding subset: CD45RA+ positively selected. Receptors were obtained from a young woman in good health.

The chain links TRBV18 to TRBJ1-5; possibly TRBD1 for D (6 bases). The germline V gene has CDR1 KGHSH and CDR2 LQKENI. Trimming shortened V by 2 bases and J by 2 bases, and 16 bases separated the two germline ends. The CDR3 length is 17 residues. The CDR3 bases are TGTGCCAGCTCACCAATTAACACAGGGTTTGGCAATCAGCCCCAGCATTTT. It codes for CASSPINTGFGNQPQHF.

This chain connects TRBV7-8 to TRBJ2-7; 11 nucleotides align to TRBD1. Trimming cost V 4 bases and J 10 bases; bases outside gene matches: 9. Germline V gene lookup returns CDR1 SGHVS and CDR2 FQNEAQ. The CDR3 consists of 14 residues. The CDR3 DNA sequence: TGTGCCAGCAGCTCATTCGGACAGGGGGCGGTTCAGTACTTC. Protein: CASSSFGQGAVQYF.

The chain employs TRBV5-1 and TRBJ2-7, with 16 bases matching TRBD2. J gave up 2 bases and V 4 bases, and 3 bases lay outside the gene matches. The CDR3 has 16 residues. CDR1 SGHRS and CDR2 YFSETQ come from the germline V gene. For the CDR3, the DNA is TGCGCCAGCAGCCTGGGACTAGCGGGAGGGCCCTACGAGCAGTACTTC. Amino acids: CASSLGLAGGPYEQYF.

CDR3 loop: CASSPRGGSGSRYEQYF. CDR3 coding DNA: TGTGCCAGCAGCCCCCGGGGGGGTAGCGGGAGTCGATACGAGCAGTACTTC. V is TRBV9 and J is TRBJ2-7; 9 bases agree with TRBD2. The CDR3 runs to 17 residues. V lost 4 bases, J lost 4 bases, and 15 bases stayed unmatched. Germline V CDR1 and CDR2: SGDLS, YYNGEE.

Here the CDR3 DNA reads TGTGCCAGCTCACCCACGGCCATTGGCGGCACAGATACGCAGTATTTT. This codes for CASSPTAIGGTDTQYF. This sequence joins TRBV18 and TRBJ2-3; D is unclear. Trimming pared 3 bases from V and 1 base from J, leaving 14 bases between. The germline gives CDR1 KGHSH, CDR2 LQKENI. The CDR3 is 16 amino acids.

V and J are TRBV25-1 and TRBJ1-1; TRBD1 aligns across 11 bases. The ends lost 7 bases at V and 4 bases at J; junction bases unmatched: 11. CDR3 size: 16 residues. Per germline, CDR1 MGHDK and CDR2 SYGVNS. CDR3 protein: CASKRNPGTGGTEAFF. CDR3 in DNA: TGTGCCAGCAAAAGAAACCCCGGGACAGGGGGCACTGAAGCTTTCTTT.

The chain joins TRBV28 to TRBJ1-3; weak D call: TRBD1 (6 bases). There are 15 residues in the CDR3. Germline V gene lookup returns CDR1 MDHEN and CDR2 SYDVKM. Trimming took off 6 bases at V and 4 bases at J, with 16 bases between the two ends. In nucleotides, the CDR3 is TGTGCCAGCAGCTCGAACAGGGTTGTGGGAAACACCATATATTTT. Residues: CASSSNRVVGNTIYF. The entire variable domain, with the rest obtained from reference TRBV28 and TRBJ1-3, is as follows: DVKVTQSSRYLVKRTGEKVFLECVQDMDHENMFWYRQDPGLGLRLIYFSYDVKMKEKGDIPEGYSVSREKKERFSLILESASTNQTSMYLCASSSNRVVGNTIYFGEGSWLTVV.

V usage is TRBV7-6 and J usage is TRBJ2-2, with 7 bases fitting TRBD2. The V segment lost 1 base and the J segment 2 bases; nucleotides outside the gene matches: 4. CDR3 length: 16 amino acids. Germline V CDR1 and CDR2: SGHVS, FNYEAQ. CDR3 nucleotides: TGTGCCAGCAGCTTAGTCCCAGCGGGAAACACCGGGGAGCTGTTTTTT. It specifies CASSLVPAGNTGELFF. Drawing the rest from reference TRBV7-6 and TRBJ2-2, the complete variable domain is GAGVSQSPRYKVTKRGQDVALRCDPISGHVSLYWYRQALGQGPEFLTYFNYEAQQDKSGLPNDRFSAERPEGSISTLTIQRTEQRDSAMYRCASSLVPAGNTGELFFGEGSRLTVL.

The rearrangement links TRBV30 to TRBJ2-1, with TRBD2 matching 7 bases. There are 13 residues in the CDR3. CDR1 GTSNPN and CDR2 SVGIG come from the germline V gene (reference sequence). After removal of 0 bases from V and 9 bases from J, the junction contained 5 bases not matched to a gene. The CDR3 nucleotides read TGTGCCTGGAGTGTTCTAGCGGAGCTTGAGCAGTTCTTC. It translates to CAWSVLAELEQFF.

The chain is built from TRBV11-3 and TRBJ2-6; 10 nucleotides line up with TRBD1. The germline CDR1 and CDR2 sequences are SGHNT and YENEEA. The CDR3 spans 17 residues. V was clipped by 5 bases and J by 2 bases; unmatched bases: 6. The CDR3 region is CASSQTTGGPGANVLTF. The CDR3 DNA sequence: TGTGCCAGCAGCCAAACGACAGGGGGCCCTGGGGCCAACGTCCTGACTTTC.

Note on this clone: The same CDR3 is also encoded by other DNA sequences in this sample. This sequence joins TRBV18 and TRBJ1-1; D unresolved. This CDR3 comprises 13 residues. The V gene's germline CDR1 is KGHSH and CDR2 LQKENI. The V end lost 2 bases, the J end lost 0 bases, and 4 bases lay between the germline ends. CDR3 region: CASSPDMNTEAFF. The CDR3 DNA reads as TGTGCCAGCTCACCAGATATGAACACTGAAGCTTTCTTT.

The chain has TRBV5-1 and TRBJ2-5; unclear D gene. CDR1 is SGHRS and CDR2 is YFSETQ in the germline V gene. V lost 0 bases, J lost 1 base, and 10 bases lay in between. This CDR3 region has 15 residues. This chain's CDR3 is CASSLVSIPQETQYF. In nucleotides, the CDR3 is TGCGCCAGCAGCTTGGTCTCAATTCCCCAAGAGACCCAGTACTTC.

The chain has TRBV10-3 and TRBJ1-1; D might be TRBD1 (6 bases). Germline V CDR1 and CDR2: ENHRY, SYGVKD. The CDR3 has 15 residues. V lost 0 bases to trimming and J lost 0 bases, with 8 bases between them. The CDR3 DNA follows: TGTGCCATCAGTGAGTCGGGACAATTGAACACTGAAGCTTTCTTT. This encodes CAISESGQLNTEAFF.

This sequence joins TRBV6-1 and TRBJ1-2; maybe TRBD1 (6 bases). This CDR3 is built from 15 residues. Germline CDR1 MNHNS, CDR2 SASEGT. Trimming shortened V by 1 base and J by 3 bases, and 12 bases separated the two germline ends. The CDR3 DNA sequence: TGTGCCAGCAGTGAAGTAGGGGGGGTGGACTATGGCTACACCTTC. It codes for CASSEVGGVDYGYTF.

The rearrangement joins TRBV5-4 to TRBJ1-1; 7 nucleotides match TRBD1. Germline trimming cut 0 bases from V and 5 bases from J; bases unmatched to any gene: 4. This CDR3 contains 14 residues. The germline CDR1 and CDR2 sequences are SGHNT and YYREEE (reference sequence). This chain's CDR3 is CASSLAGGWTEAFF. CDR3 nucleotide sequence: TGTGCCAGCAGCTTGGCAGGGGGTTGGACTGAAGCTTTCTTT.

This clone has only one observation. CDR3 in DNA: TGTGCCAGCAGCTCAGGGGTAACTAATGAAAAACTGTTTTTT. This gives the protein CASSSGVTNEKLFF. The chain couples TRBV25-1 to TRBJ1-4; D perhaps matches TRBD1 (6 bases). CDR3 length: 14 residues. CDR1 is MGHDK and CDR2 is SYGVNS in the germline V gene. V was shortened by 6 bases and J by 1 base, with 9 bases between the two germline ends.

J is TRBJ1-3 and V is TRBV28; tentatively, D is TRBD1 (5 bases). In germline, CDR1 is MDHEN, CDR2 SYDVKM. V gave up 10 bases and J gave up 3 bases, with 16 bases separating them. CDR3 length equals 14 residues. The CDR3, as DNA: TGTGCCATCCCAGGGCGGGTAGGTGGAAACACCATATATTTT. As protein: CAIPGRVGGNTIYF.